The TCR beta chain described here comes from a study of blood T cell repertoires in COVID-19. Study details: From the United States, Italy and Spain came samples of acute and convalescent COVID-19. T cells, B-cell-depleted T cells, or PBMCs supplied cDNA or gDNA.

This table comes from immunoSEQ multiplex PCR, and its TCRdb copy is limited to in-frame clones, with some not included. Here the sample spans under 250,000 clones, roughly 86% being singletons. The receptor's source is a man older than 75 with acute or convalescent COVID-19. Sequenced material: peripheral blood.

CDR3 amino acids: CASSQVRGSGNTIYF. CDR3 in DNA: TGTGCCAGCAGCCAAGTCAGGGGCTCTGGAAACACCATATATTTT. V usage is TRBV3-1 (or the pseudogene TRBV3-2) and J usage is TRBJ1-3, with TRBD1 as a possible D gene (6 bases). Germline values: CDR1 LGHDT, CDR2 YNNKEL (reference sequence). V was trimmed by 1 base and J by 0 bases, leaving 7 bases between them. The CDR3 is 15 residues long.